The clone carrying this T cell receptor (beta chain) was seen a handful of times. This sample is drawn from a study of blood T cell repertoires in COVID-19. The wider study: The United States, Italy and Spain provided the acute and convalescent COVID-19 samples.

In germline, CDR1 is SGHTS, CDR2 YDEGEE. The CDR3 spans 14 residues. V lost 6 bases to trimming and J lost 4 bases, with 14 bases between them. In the original processing: Nucleated cell number was recorded as an estimate derived from reference gene primer amplification. TCRdb keeps only in-frame clones here, not all; method: immunoSEQ multiplex PCR. Clone size and the V and J calls come from that table; the DNA yielded D and trimming. The data hold 200,000 to 300,000 clones, with nearly 85% observed a single time. The receptor comes from a human donor in a cohort sampled during active COVID-19. The sample consisted of peripheral blood. The chain has TRBV5-8 and TRBJ1-5; maybe TRBD1 (5 bases). The CDR3 DNA reads TGTGCCAGCATCTGGGGCTATGGGAATCAGCCCCAGCATTTT. Encoded protein: CASIWGYGNQPQHF.